The 23 T cell receptor beta chains given below trace back to one sample, sequenced in a study of T cells expressing NK-cell markers (dated by TCRdb to 2020 to 2022). Libraries were made using 5' RACE. Sequencer: Illumina HiSeq 2000. The reads were reprocessed in TCRdb, with one entry per CDR3 protein sequence and no accompanying DNA. The table for this sample shows approximately 460,000 distinct CDR3 sequences. Clones ranked in the top ten supply 6% to 8% of the sample. Sequencing was done on a sample of blood T cells: a sorted CD56 or NKG2C T cell subset, CD4+ or CD8+ T cells, or bulk PBMC T cells (not recorded which). The receptors come from a woman aged 18-70 years in good health.

The J gene is TRBJ1-2, the V gene TRBV27; the TRBD1 assignment by TCRdb is unverifiable without DNA. CDR3 size: 14 residues. CDR1 and CDR2 from the germline V gene are MNHEY and SMNVEV (reference sequence). The CDR3 loop is CASSLTGALSGYTF.

The chain uses TRBV6-2 or TRBV6-3 and TRBJ2-5. Germline CDR1 reads MNHEY; CDR2 reads SVGEGT. The CDR3 is 11 amino acids. CDR3 protein: CASEGKETQYF.

The chain links TRBV6-1 to TRBJ1-5; lacking DNA, the TRBD1 call made by TCRdb goes unchecked. The CDR3 consists of 16 residues. Looked up from germline, CDR1 is MNHNS and CDR2 is SASEGT. This chain's CDR3 is CASSQKLRGVGQPQHF.

The chain recombines TRBV20-1 with TRBJ2-3; the TCRdb D gene call, TRBD2, has no DNA to confirm it. There are 15 residues in the CDR3. Germline V gene sequence: CDR1 DFQATT, CDR2 SNEGSKA (reference sequence). CDR3 sequence reads: CSARKLAGVEDTQYF.

The genes are TRBV12-3 or TRBV12-4 and TRBJ2-7. This CDR3 is built from 12 residues. CDR3 region: CASSPDAKEQYF.

The rearrangement links TRBV11-2 to TRBJ1-1. The CDR3 totals 14 residues. Germline lookup yields CDR1 SGHAT and CDR2 FQNNGV. The CDR3 spells CASSPRVANTEAFF.

V gene TRBV20-1 combines with J gene TRBJ2-1; checking the TCRdb D call of TRBD1 is not possible without DNA. The germline gives CDR1 DFQATT, CDR2 SNEGSKA (reference sequence). This CDR3 has 11 amino acids. CDR3 loop: CSVQGVDEQFF.

This chain uses TRBV25-1 with TRBJ1-5; checking the TCRdb D call of TRBD1 is not possible without DNA. Looked up from germline, CDR1 is MGHDK and CDR2 is SYGVNS. The CDR3 sequence is 14 residues long. The CDR3 region is CASRAQGANQPQHF.

The chain is built from TRBV20-1 and TRBJ1-1; TCRdb returns TRBD1, unconfirmable since there is no DNA. CDR3 length equals 14 residues. Germline values: CDR1 DFQATT, CDR2 SNEGSKA (reference sequence). CDR3 in amino acids: CSARDVRELTEAFF.

V is TRBV10-3 and J is TRBJ2-5. Germline CDR1 and CDR2: ENHRY and SYGVKD. CDR3 length: 14 amino acids. This CDR3 is CAISDSRHQETQYF.

This rearrangement joins TRBV6-5 to TRBJ1-1; the D call of TRBD1 rests on TCRdb alone, since no DNA is present to check it. This CDR3 comprises 15 residues. CDR1 and CDR2 (germline): MNHEY, SVGAGI. CDR3 in amino acids: CASSYFGSRDTEAFF.

V gene TRBV28 combines with J gene TRBJ1-5; there is no DNA to check the TCRdb D call of TRBD1. The germline V gene has CDR1 MDHEN and CDR2 SYDVKM. CDR3 length equals 16 residues. The CDR3 spells CASSPRDRGSNQPQHF.

The rearrangement links TRBV15 to TRBJ2-7; TCRdb names TRBD1, which stays unverified in the absence of DNA. Per germline, CDR1 LNHNV and CDR2 YYDKDF (reference sequence). The CDR3 runs to 13 residues. The CDR3: CATRRTGYYEQYF.

CDR3 sequence: CSAYTGANTGELFF. The chain uses TRBV29-1 and TRBJ2-2; TCRdb selects TRBD1, and the lack of DNA leaves this call unchecked. The CDR3 covers 14 residues. Germline lookup yields CDR1 SQVTM and CDR2 ANQGSEA.

The chain recombines TRBV28 with TRBJ2-4. Germline CDR1 reads MDHEN; CDR2 reads SYDVKM. This CDR3 spans 14 amino acids. CDR3 amino acids: CASRKRLAKNIQYF. The full variable domain, with the rest looked up from reference TRBV28 and TRBJ2-4, is DVKVTQSSRYLVKRTGEKVFLECVQDMDHENMFWYRQDPGLGLRLIYFSYDVKMKEKGDIPEGYSVSREKKERFSLILESASTNQTSMYLCASRKRLAKNIQYFGAGTRLSVL.

This chain links TRBV27 with TRBJ1-4; there is no DNA to check the TCRdb D call of TRBD1. Per the germline V gene, CDR1 is MNHEY and CDR2 is SMNVEV (reference sequence). The CDR3 consists of 15 residues. The CDR3 loop is CASSLGAGLGEKLFF.

V gene TRBV7-9 combines with J gene TRBJ2-3. The CDR3 is made up of 16 amino acids. Germline values: CDR1 SEHNR, CDR2 FQNEAQ (reference sequence). The CDR3 is CASSLVSGPSTDTQYF.

The chain joins TRBV25-1 to TRBJ1-3. Germline V gene data show CDR1 as MGHDK and CDR2 as SYGVNS. The CDR3 loop spans 15 amino acids. CDR3 residues: CASSESLQGGNTIYF.

The J gene is TRBJ2-6, the V gene TRBV25-1; TCRdb names TRBD1, which stays unverified in the absence of DNA. CDR3 length equals 16 residues. Germline values: CDR1 MGHDK, CDR2 SYGVNS. This CDR3 reads CASSLAGTTGANVLTF.

J is TRBJ2-1 and V is TRBV10-3; TCRdb indicates TRBD2, and absent DNA this call remains unverified. Germline assignment: CDR1 ENHRY and CDR2 SYGVKD. The CDR3 is made up of 15 amino acids. The CDR3: CAISPLGGGAGEQFF.

This chain links TRBV7-2 with TRBJ2-3; TCRdb's D gene call, TRBD1, goes unchecked for lack of DNA. Germline CDR1 and CDR2: SGHTA and FQGNSA. This CDR3 has 17 residues. The CDR3 region is CASSAPSTGTRPDTQYF.

V usage is TRBV6-2 or TRBV6-3 and J usage is TRBJ1-1; the D call from TCRdb, TRBD1, cannot be confirmed without DNA. Germline V lookup: CDR1 MNHEY, CDR2 SVGEGT. The CDR3 has 20 residues. The CDR3 spells CASSPVTLRDRRRGNTEAFF.

The rearrangement uses TRBV7-6 and TRBJ1-1; TCRdb's D gene call, TRBD1, goes unchecked for lack of DNA. CDR1 and CDR2 (germline): SGHVS, FNYEAQ. CDR3 length: 13 amino acids. CDR3 sequence: CASSSDRATEAFF.